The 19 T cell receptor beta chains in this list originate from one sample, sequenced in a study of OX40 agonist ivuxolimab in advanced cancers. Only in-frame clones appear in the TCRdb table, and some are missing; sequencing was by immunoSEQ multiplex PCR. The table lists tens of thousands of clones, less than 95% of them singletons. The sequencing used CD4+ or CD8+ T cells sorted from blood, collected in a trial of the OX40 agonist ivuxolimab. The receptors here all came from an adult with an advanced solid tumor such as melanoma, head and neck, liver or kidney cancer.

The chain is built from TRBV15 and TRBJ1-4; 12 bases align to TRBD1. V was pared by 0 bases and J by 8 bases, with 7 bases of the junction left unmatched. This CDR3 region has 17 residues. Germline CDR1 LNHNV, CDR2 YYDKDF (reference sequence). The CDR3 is CATSRDVGTGGKEKLFF. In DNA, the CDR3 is TGTGCCACCAGCAGAGATGTGGGGACAGGGGGCAAGGAAAAACTGTTTTTT.

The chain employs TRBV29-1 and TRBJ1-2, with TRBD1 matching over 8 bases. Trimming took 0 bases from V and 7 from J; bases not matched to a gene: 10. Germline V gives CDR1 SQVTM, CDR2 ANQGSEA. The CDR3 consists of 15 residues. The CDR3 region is CSVEDQIGTGGGYTF. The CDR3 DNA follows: TGCAGCGTTGAAGATCAGATCGGGACAGGCGGTGGCTACACCTTC.

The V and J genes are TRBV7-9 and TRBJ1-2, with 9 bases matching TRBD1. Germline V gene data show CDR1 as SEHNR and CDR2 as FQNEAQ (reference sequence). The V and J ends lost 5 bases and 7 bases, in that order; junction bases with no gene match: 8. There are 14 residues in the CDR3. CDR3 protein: CASSPGTGSRGYTF. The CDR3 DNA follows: TGTGCCAGCAGCCCAGGGACAGGGAGTCGTGGCTACACCTTC. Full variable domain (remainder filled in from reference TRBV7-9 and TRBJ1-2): DTGVSQNPRHKITKRGQNVTFRCDPISEHNRLYWYRQTLGQGPEFLTYFQNEAQLEKSRLLSDRFSAERPKGSFSTLEIQRTEQGDSAMYLCASSPGTGSRGYTFGSGTRLTVV.

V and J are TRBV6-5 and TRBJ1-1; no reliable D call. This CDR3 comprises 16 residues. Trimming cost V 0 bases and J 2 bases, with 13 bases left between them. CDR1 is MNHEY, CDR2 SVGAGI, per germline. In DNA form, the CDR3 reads TGTGCCAGCAGTTACTCAGGGTCGGAAGCTAACACTGAAGCTTTCTTT. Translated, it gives CASSYSGSEANTEAFF.

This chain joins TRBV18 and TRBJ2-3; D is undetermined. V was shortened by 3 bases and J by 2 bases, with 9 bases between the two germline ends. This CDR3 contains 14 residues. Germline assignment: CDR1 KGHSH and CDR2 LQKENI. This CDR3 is CASSPGPNTDTQYF. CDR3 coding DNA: TGTGCCAGCTCACCTGGACCCAACACAGATACGCAGTATTTT.

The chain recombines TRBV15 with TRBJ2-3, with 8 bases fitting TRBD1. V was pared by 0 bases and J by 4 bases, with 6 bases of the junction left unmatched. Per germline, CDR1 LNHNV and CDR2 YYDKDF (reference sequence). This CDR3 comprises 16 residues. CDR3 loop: CATSRDLAGGADTQYF. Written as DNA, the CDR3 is TGTGCCACCAGCAGAGATCTGGCAGGGGGCGCAGATACGCAGTATTTT.

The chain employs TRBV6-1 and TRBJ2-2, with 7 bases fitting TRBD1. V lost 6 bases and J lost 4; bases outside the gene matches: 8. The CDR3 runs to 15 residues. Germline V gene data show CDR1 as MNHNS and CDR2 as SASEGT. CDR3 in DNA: TGTGCCAGCAGGAGGGACAGTAGGGGCACCGGGGAGCTGTTTTTT. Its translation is CASRRDSRGTGELFF.

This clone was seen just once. Here the CDR3 reads CASSPQMIGSTDTQYF. DNA of the CDR3: TGTGCCAGCAGCCCCCAGATGATTGGGAGCACAGATACGCAGTATTTT. The J gene is TRBJ2-3, the V gene TRBV7-2, with D hard to call. Trimming shortened V by 5 bases and J by 0 bases, and 15 bases separated the two germline ends. The CDR3 totals 16 residues. Looked up from germline, CDR1 is SGHTA and CDR2 is FQGNSA.

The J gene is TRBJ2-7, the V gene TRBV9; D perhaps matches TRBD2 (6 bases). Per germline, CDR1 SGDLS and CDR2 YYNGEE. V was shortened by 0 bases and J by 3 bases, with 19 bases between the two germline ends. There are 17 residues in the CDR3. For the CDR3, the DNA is TGTGCCAGCAGCGTAGCTTTTGGCGGGACTCCTATCTACGAGCAGTACTTC. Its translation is CASSVAFGGTPIYEQYF.

The CDR3 coding sequence is TGTGCCAGCTCACCACCGCGGGGTGTCAATGAGCAGTTCTTC. It encodes CASSPPRGVNEQFF. The chain is built from TRBV18 and TRBJ2-1; possibly TRBD2 for D (6 bases). V lost 0 bases, J lost 6 bases, and 9 bases lay in between. The CDR3 contains 14 residues. From germline, CDR1 is KGHSH and CDR2 LQKENI.

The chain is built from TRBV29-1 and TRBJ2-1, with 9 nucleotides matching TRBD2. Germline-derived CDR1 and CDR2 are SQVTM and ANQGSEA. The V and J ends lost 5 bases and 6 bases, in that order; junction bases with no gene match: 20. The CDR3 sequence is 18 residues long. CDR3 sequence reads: CSVLATGGWASGTNEQFF. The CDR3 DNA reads TGCAGCGTTTTAGCAACTGGTGGTTGGGCTAGCGGGACCAATGAGCAGTTCTTC.

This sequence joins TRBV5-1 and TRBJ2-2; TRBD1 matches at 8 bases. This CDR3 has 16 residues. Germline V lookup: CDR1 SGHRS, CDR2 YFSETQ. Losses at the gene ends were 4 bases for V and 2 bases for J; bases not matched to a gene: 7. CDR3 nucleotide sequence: TGCGCCAGCAGCCTCCGGACAGGGACTAACACCGGGGAGCTGTTTTTT. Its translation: CASSLRTGTNTGELFF.

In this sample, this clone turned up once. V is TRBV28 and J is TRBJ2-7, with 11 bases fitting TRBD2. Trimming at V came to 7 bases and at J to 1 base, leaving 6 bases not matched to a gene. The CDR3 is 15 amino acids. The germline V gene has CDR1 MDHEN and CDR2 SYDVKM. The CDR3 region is CASKGTSGGSYEQYF. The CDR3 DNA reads TGTGCCAGCAAGGGGACTAGCGGTGGATCCTACGAGCAGTACTTC.

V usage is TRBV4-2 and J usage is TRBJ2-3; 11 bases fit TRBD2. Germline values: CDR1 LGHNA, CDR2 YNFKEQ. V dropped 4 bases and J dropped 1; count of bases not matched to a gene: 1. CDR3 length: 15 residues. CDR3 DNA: TGTGCCAGCAGCCGGACTAGCGGGCGCACAGATACGCAGTATTTT. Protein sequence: CASSRTSGRTDTQYF.

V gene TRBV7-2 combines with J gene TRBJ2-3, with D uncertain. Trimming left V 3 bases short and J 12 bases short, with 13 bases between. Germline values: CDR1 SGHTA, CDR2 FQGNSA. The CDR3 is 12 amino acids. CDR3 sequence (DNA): TGTGCCAGCAGCTTCCGCGCCGCTGACCAGTATTTT. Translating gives CASSFRAADQYF.

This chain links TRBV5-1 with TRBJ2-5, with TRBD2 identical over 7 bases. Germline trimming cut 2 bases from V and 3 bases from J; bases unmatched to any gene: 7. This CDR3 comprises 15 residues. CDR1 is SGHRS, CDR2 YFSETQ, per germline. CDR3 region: CASSLGGSEEETQYF. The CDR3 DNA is TGCGCCAGCAGCTTAGGCGGGAGTGAAGAAGAGACCCAGTACTTC.

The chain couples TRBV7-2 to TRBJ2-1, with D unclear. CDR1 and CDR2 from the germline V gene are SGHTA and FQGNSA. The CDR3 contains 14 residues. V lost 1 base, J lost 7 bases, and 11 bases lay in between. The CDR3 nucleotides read TGTGCCAGCAGCTTAGATCTAGGGCGGAATGAGCAGTTCTTC. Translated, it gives CASSLDLGRNEQFF.

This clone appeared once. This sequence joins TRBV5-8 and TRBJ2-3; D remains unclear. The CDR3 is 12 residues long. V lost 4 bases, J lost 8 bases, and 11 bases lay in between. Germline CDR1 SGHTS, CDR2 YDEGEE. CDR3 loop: CASSVIVATQYF. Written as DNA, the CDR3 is TGTGCCAGCAGCGTGATAGTAGCTACGCAGTATTTT.

Here the CDR3 reads CASSSTLERTDSYEQYF. The CDR3 DNA is TGCGCCAGCAGCTCAACGCTTGAGCGGACTGATTCCTACGAGCAGTACTTC. The rearrangement joins TRBV5-1 to TRBJ2-7; maybe TRBD2 (5 bases). Germline CDR1 is SGHRS and CDR2 is YFSETQ. There are 17 residues in the CDR3. V dropped 3 bases and J dropped 1 base, with 20 bases sitting between them. Complete variable domain (other parts from reference TRBV5-1 and TRBJ2-7): KAGVTQTPRYLIKTRGQQVTLSCSPISGHRSVSWYQQTPGQGLQFLFEYFSETQRNKGNFPGRFSGRQFSNSRSEMNVSTLELGDSALYLCASSSTLERTDSYEQYFGPGTRLTVT.